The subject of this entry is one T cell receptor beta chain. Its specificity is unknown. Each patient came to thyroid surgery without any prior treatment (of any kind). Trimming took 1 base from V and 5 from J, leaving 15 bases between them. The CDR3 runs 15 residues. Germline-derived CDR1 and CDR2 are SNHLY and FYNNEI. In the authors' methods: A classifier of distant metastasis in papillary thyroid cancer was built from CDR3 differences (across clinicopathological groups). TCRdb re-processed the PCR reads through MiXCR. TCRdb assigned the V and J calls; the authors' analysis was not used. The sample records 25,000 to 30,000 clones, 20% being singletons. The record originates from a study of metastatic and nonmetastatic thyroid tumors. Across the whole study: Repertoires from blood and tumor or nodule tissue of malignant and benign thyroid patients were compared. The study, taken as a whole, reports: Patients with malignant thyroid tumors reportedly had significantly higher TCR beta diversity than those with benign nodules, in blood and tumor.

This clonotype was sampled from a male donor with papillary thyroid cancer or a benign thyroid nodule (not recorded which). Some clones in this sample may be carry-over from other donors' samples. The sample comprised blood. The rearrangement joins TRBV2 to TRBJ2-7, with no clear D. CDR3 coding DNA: TGTGCCAGCAGTGAAGAGGGTGTCAGGCAGCACGAGCAGTACTTC. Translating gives CASSEEGVRQHEQYF.